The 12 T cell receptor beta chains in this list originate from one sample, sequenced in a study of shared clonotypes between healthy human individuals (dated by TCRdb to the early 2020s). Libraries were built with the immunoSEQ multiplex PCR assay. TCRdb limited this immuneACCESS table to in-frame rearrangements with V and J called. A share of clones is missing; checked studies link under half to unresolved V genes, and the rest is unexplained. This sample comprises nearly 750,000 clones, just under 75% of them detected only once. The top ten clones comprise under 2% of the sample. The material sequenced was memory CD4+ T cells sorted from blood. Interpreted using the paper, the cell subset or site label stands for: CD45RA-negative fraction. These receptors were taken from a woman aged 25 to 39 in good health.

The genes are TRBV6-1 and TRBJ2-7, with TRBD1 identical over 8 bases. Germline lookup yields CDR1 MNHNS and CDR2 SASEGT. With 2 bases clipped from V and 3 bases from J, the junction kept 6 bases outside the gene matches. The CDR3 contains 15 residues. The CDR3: CASSENLGQGYEQYF. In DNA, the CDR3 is TGTGCCAGCAGTGAAAACCTAGGACAGGGCTACGAGCAGTACTTC.

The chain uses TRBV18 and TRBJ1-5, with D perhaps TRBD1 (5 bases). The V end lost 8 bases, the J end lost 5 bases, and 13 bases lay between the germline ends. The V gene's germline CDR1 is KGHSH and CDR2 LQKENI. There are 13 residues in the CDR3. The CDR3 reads CASRWTLDQPQHF. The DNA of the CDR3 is TGTGCCAGCCGATGGACACTTGATCAGCCCCAGCATTTT.

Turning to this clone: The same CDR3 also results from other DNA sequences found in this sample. The DNA for the CDR3 is TGTGCCAGCAGCTTCGGGTCTGGGGCCAACGTCCTGACTTTC. Translated: CASSFGSGANVLTF. The chain employs TRBV7-9 and TRBJ2-6; no clear D gene. Between the trimmed V and J ends, which lost 3 bases and 1 base, there was a span of 4 bases. The germline gives CDR1 SEHNR, CDR2 FQNEAQ (reference sequence). The CDR3 covers 14 residues.

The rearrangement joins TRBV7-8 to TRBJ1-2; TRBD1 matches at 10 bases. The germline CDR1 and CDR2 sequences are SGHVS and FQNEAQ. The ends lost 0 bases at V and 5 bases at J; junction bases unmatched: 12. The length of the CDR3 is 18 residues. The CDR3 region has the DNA TGTGCCAGCAGCTTAGCACGGGACAGGGGACGAAGACTTTATGGCTACACCTTC. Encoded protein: CASSLARDRGRRLYGYTF.

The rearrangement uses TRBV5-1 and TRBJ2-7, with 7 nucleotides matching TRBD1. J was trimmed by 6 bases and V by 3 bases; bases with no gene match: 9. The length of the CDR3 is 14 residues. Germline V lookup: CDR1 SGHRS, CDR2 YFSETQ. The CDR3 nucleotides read TGCGCCAGCAGCTCCGGGACAGAGGTCCCCGAGCAGTACTTC. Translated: CASSSGTEVPEQYF. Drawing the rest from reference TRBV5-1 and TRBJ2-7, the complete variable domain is KAGVTQTPRYLIKTRGQQVTLSCSPISGHRSVSWYQQTPGQGLQFLFEYFSETQRNKGNFPGRFSGRQFSNSRSEMNVSTLELGDSALYLCASSSGTEVPEQYFGPGTRLTVT.

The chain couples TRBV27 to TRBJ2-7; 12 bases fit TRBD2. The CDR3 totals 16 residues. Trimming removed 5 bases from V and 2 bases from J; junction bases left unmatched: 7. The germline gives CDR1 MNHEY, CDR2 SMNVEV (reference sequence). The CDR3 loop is CASSKTLAGGPYEQYF. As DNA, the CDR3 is TGTGCCAGCAGTAAAACACTAGCGGGAGGACCCTACGAGCAGTACTTC.

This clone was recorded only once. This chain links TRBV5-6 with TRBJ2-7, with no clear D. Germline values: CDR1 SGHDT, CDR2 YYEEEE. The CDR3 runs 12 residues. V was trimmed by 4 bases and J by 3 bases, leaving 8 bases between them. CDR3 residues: CASSRRLYEQYF. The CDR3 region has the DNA TGTGCCAGCAGCCGCCGCCTCTACGAGCAGTACTTC.

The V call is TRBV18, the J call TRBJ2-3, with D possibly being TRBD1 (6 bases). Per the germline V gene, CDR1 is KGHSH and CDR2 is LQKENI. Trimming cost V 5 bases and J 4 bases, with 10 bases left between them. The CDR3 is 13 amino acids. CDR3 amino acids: CASSKTGADTQYF. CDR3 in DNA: TGTGCCAGCTCAAAGACAGGAGCAGATACGCAGTATTTT.

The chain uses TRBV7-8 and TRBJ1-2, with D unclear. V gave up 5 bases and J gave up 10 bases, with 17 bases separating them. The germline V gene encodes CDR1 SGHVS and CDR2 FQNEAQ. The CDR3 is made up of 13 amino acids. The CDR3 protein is CASSPGRWFDYTF. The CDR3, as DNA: TGTGCCAGCAGCCCCGGACGGTGGTTTGACTACACCTTC.

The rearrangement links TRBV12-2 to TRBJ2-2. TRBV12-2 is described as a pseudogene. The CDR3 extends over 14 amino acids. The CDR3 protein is CASRFRPGSGELFF. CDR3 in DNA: TGTGCAAGTCGCTTCCGGCCTGGATCCGGGGAGCTGTTTTTT.

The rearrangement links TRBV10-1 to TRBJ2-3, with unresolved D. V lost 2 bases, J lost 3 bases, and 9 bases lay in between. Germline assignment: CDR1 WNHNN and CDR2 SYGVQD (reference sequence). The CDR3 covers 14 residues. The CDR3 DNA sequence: TGCGCCAGCAGTGAGGGGCTTTGGACAGATACGCAGTATTTT. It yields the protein CASSEGLWTDTQYF.

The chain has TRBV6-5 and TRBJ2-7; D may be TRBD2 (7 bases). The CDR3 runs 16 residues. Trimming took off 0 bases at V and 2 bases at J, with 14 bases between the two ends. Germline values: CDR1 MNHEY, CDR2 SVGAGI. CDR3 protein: CASSYSYGGGAYEQYF. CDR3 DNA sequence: TGTGCCAGCAGTTACTCGTACGGCGGGGGCGCCTACGAGCAGTACTTC.